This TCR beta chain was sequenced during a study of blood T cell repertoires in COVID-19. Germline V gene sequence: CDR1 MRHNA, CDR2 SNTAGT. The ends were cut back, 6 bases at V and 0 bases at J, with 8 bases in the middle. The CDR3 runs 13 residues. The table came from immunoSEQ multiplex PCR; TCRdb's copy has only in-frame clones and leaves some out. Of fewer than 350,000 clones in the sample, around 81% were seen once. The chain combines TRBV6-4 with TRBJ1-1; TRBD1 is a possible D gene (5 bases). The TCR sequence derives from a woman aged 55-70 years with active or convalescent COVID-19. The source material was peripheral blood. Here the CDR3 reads CASSRQMNTEAFF. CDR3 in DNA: TGTGCCAGCAGCCGACAGATGAACACTGAAGCTTTCTTT.